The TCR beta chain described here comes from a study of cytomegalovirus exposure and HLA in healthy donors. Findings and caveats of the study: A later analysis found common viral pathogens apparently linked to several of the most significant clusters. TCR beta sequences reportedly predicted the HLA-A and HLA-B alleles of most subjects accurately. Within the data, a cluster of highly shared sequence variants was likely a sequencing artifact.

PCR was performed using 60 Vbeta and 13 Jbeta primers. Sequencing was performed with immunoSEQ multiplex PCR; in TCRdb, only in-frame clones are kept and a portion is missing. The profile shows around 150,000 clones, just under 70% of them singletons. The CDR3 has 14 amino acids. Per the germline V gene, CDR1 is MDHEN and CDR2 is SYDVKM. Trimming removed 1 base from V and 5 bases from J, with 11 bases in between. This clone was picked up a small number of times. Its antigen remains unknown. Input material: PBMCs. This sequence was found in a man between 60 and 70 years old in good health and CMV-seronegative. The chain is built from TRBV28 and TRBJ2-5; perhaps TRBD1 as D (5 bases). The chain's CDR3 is CASSLYRRLETQYF. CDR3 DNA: TGTGCCAGCAGTTTATACAGGAGATTGGAGACCCAGTACTTC.